This T cell receptor (beta chain) stems from a study of response to subunit inactivated influenza vaccine (dated by TCRdb to the late 2010s). Concerning the study at large: Deep quantitative T cell receptor repertoire profiling was used in the study to track responses to a trivalent subunit inactivated influenza vaccine.

At the junction V is shortened by 1 base and J by 8 bases, with 16 bases in between. The CDR3 numbers 15 residues from cysteine through phenylalanine. Of all the DNA, just the CDR3 is kept, 45 bases in frame from base 1. CDR1 and CDR2 were assigned from the germline V gene (reference sequence) as SEHNR and FQNEAQ. What the work shows at the level of the full study, not this receptor alone: It was suggested by the authors that each seasonal influenza vaccination may recruit only a limited number of new T cells.

Libraries were made using RT-PCR. The instrument given in TCRdb is Illumina HiSeq 2500. Through fastp at Q25 and MiXCR, TCRdb rebuilt clones from the public reads, retaining in-frame beta chains. Rows matching on CDR3 protein sequence are summarized as one entry with the most common DNA and genes. A total of 530,000 or so distinct CDR3 sequences appear in this sample, 12% of them only once. In total, the top ten clones hold roughly 10% of the sample. Comments on this clonotype: The specificity of this receptor is unknown. The record has no base qualities; no much larger clone is one base away.

The chain links TRBV7-9 with TRBJ2-3; TRBD2 could be the D gene, as 5 bases match. This TCR was recovered from a man in his fifties or sixties who received an inactivated influenza vaccine. Donor details come from another sample of the same person, matched by shared clones. Source: PBMCs from blood, taken on the day of vaccination. The CDR3 region reads CASSLGLTPGGTQYF. The DNA sequence is as follows: TGTGCCAGCAGCTTAGGTCTGACCCCAGGAGGTACGCAGTATTTT.